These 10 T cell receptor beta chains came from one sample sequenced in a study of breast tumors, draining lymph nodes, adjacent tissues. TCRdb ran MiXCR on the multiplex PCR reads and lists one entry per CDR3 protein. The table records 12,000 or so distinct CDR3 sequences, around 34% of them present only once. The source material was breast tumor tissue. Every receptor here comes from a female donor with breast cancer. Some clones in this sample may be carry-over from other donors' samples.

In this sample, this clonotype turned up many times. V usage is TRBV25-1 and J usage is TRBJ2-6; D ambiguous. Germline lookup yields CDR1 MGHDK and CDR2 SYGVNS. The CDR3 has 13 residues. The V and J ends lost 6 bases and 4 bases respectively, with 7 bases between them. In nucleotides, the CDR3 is TGTGCCAGCAGGGGCGCCGGGGCCAACGTCCTGACTTTC. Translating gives CASRGAGANVLTF.

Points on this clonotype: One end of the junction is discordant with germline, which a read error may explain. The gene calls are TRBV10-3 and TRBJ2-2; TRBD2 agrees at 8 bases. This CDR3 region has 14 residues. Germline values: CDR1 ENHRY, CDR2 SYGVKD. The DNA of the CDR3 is TGTGCCATCAGTGACGGGGGGGCCACCGGTGAGCTGTTTTTT. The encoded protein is CAISDGGATGELFF.

CDR3 nucleotide sequence: TGTGCCAGCAGTAGGACAGTCGATAGCAATCAGCCCCAGCATTTT. Its translation: CASSRTVDSNQPQHF. The chain links TRBV28 to TRBJ1-5; D possibly corresponds to TRBD1 (6 bases). The CDR3 contains 15 residues. Germline V gives CDR1 MDHEN, CDR2 SYDVKM. V gave up 5 bases and J gave up 0 bases, with 11 bases separating them.

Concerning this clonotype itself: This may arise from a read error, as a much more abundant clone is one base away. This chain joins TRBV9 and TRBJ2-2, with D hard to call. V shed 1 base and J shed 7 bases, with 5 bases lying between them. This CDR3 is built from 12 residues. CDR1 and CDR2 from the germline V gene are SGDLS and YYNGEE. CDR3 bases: TGTGCCAGCAGCGTATCCGGCGGGGAGCTGTTTTTT. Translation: CASSVSGGELFF.

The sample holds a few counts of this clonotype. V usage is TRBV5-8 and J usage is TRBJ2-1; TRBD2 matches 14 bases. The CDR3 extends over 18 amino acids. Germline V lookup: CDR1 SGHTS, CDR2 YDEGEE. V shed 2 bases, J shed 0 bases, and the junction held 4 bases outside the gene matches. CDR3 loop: CASSLGTSGGSSYNEQFF. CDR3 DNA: TGTGCCAGCAGCTTAGGGACTAGCGGGGGAAGCTCCTACAATGAGCAGTTCTTC.

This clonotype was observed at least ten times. CDR3 DNA: TGTGCCAGCAGTCCGTCTGTAGGGGGGGGTAACAATCAGCCCCAGCATTTT. Protein: CASSPSVGGGNNQPQHF. This sequence joins TRBV27 and TRBJ1-5; tentative D call: TRBD1 (6 bases). The germline V gene encodes CDR1 MNHEY and CDR2 SMNVEV (reference sequence). There are 17 residues in the CDR3. Trimming shortened V by 5 bases and J by 3 bases, and 20 bases separated the two germline ends.

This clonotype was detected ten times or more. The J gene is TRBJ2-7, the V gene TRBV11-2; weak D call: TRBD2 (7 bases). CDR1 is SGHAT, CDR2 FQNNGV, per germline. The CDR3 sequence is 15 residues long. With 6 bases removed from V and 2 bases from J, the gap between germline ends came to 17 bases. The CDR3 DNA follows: TGTGCCAGCAGTCGGGGGGACAATGGTCCCTACGAGCAGTACTTC. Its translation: CASSRGDNGPYEQYF.

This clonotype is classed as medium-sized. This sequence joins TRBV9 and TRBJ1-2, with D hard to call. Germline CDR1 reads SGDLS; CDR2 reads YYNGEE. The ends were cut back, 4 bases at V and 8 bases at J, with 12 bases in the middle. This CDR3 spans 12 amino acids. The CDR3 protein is CASSNSGQGYTF. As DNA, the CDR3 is TGTGCCAGCAGCAACTCCGGCCAGGGCTACACCTTC.

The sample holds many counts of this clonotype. The CDR3 loop reads CASPDRTGNTIYF. The DNA for the CDR3 is TGTGCCAGCCCAGACAGAACTGGAAACACCATATATTTT. The chain carries TRBV19 and TRBJ1-3, with a weak D call TRBD1 (5 bases). V was cut by 9 bases and J by 2 bases, with 11 bases left in between. There are 13 residues in the CDR3. Germline V gene data show CDR1 as LNHDA and CDR2 as SQIVND (reference sequence).

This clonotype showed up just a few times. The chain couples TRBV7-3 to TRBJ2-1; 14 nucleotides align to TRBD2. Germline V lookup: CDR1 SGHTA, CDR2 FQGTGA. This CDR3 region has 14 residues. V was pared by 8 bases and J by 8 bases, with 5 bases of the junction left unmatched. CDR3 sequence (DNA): TGTGCCAGCGGGACTAGCGGGGGCCGAGATGAGCAGTTCTTC. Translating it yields CASGTSGGRDEQFF.